This T cell receptor (beta chain) came from a study of blood T cell repertoires in COVID-19. Whole-study context: COVID-19 samples, acute and convalescent, were from the United States, Italy and Spain.

Clones were read by immunoSEQ multiplex PCR, and TCRdb kept only the in-frame ones, dropping some. This sample has about 190,000 clones, with roughly 82% found just once. Seattle researchers signed up patients amid active infection and tracked them longitudinally. Sequencing input: peripheral blood. This TCR was sampled from a woman aged 55-69 years with COVID-19, enrolled during active disease.

CDR3 amino acids: CASSRGTGWDAEAFF. The CDR3 coding sequence is TGTGCCAGCAGCCGAGGGACAGGGTGGGACGCTGAAGCTTTCTTT. V is TRBV3-1 (or the pseudogene TRBV3-2) and J is TRBJ1-1; 9 bases are shared with TRBD1. V lost 4 bases to trimming and J lost 6 bases; unmatched junction nucleotides: 9. The length of the CDR3 is 15 residues. The germline CDR1 and CDR2 sequences are LGHDT and YNNKEL (reference sequence).